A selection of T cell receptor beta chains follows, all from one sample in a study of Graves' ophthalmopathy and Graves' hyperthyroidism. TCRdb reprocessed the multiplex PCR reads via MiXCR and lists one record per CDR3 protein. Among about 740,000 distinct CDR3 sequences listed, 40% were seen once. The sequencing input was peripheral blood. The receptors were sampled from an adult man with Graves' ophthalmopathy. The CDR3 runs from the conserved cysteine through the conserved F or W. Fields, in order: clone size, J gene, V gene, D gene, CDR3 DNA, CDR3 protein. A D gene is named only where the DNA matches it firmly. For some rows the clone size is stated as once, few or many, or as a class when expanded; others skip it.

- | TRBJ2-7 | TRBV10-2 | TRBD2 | TGTGCCAGCTCACCTTCTAGCGGGCTAACCTACGAGCAGTACTTC | CASSPSSGLTYEQYF
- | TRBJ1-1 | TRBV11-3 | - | TGTGCCAGCAGCTTAGGTGCCGGGTGGACGGAAGCTTTCTTT | CASSLGAGWTEAFF
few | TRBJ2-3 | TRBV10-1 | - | TGCGCCAGCAGTTCAACAGGAGATACGCAGTATTTT | CASSSTGDTQYF
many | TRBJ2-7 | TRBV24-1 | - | TGTGCCACCAGTGATTTTGAGAGAGGAGAGCAGTACTTC | CATSDFERGEQYF
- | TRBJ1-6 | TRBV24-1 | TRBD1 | TGTGCCAGCAGTGACTGGACAGGGGGCTCACCCCTCCACTTT | CASSDWTGGSPLHF
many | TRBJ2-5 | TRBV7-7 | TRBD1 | TGTGCCAGCAGCGGAACAGGGGCACAAGAGACCCAGTACTTC | CASSGTGAQETQYF
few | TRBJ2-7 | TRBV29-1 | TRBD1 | TGCAGCGTTGATCGGACAGGGAAGAGTGACGAGCAGTACTTC | CSVDRTGKSDEQYF
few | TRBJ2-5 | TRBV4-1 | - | TGCGCCAGCAGCCAAGGGGCTAGTGGAGAGACCCAGTACTTC | CASSQGASGETQYF
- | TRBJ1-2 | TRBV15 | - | TGTGCCACCAGCAGTTTACCCCCGGGACTGAACTATGGCTACACCTTC | CATSSLPPGLNYGYTF
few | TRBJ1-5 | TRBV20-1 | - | TGCAGTGCTAGAATAACCGACAGGATGATAAGCAATCAGCCCCAGCATTTT | CSARITDRMISNQPQHF
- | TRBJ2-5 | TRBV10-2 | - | TGCGCCAGCAGTGAGCCGAAGGGTAGAGAGACCCAGTACTTC | CASSEPKGRETQYF
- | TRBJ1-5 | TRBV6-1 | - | TGTGCCAGCAAATTAGGGATTCGCAATCAGCCCCAGCATTTT | CASKLGIRNQPQHF
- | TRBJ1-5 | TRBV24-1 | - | TGTGCCACCAGTTACTCGGCAGCAGGCAATCAGCCCCAGCATTTT | CATSYSAAGNQPQHF
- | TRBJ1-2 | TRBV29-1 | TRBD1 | TGCAGCGTTGATTCGCCCGACAGGGGGGATGGCTACACCTTC | CSVDSPDRGDGYTF
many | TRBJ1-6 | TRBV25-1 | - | TGTGCCAGCAGTCTAGTTATGAATTCACCCCTCCACTTT | CASSLVMNSPLHF
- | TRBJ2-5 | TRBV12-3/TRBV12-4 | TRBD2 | TGTGCCAGCAGTCCGACTAGCGGGAGGGGATACCAAGAGACCCAGTACTTC | CASSPTSGRGYQETQYF
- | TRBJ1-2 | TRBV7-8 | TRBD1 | TGTGCCAGCAGCTTAAGTACAGGGACAGATGCTGGCTACACCTTC | CASSLSTGTDAGYTF
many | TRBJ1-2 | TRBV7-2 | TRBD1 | TGTGCCAGCAGCTTCGACCGGGACAGCCTCTATGGCTACACCTTC | CASSFDRDSLYGYTF
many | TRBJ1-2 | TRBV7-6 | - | TGTGCCAGCAGCTTGCTGGGAACGGACTATGGCTACACCTTC | CASSLLGTDYGYTF
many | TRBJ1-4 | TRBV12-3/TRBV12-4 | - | TGTGCCAGCAGTTTACGTAGGGGTGAAAAACTGTTTTTT | CASSLRRGEKLFF
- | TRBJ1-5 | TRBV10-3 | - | TGTGCCATCGGTCGGGTTTTAAATCAGCCCCAGCATTTT | CAIGRVLNQPQHF
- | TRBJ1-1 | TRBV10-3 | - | TGTGCCATCAGTCAGATATCGATGAACACTGAAGCTTTCTTT | CAISQISMNTEAFF
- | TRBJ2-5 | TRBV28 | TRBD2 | TGTGCCAGCAGTTCATCGGGAGGGCCGGAGACCCAGTACTTC | CASSSSGGPETQYF
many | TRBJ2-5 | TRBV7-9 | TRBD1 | TGTGCCAGCAGCGCCGATGACAGGGGGCCGGAGACCCAGTACTTC | CASSADDRGPETQYF
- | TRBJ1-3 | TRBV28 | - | TGTGCCAGCAGTCCCTTCGCTGGAAACACCATATATTTT | CASSPFAGNTIYF
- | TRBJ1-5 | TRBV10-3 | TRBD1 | TGTGCCAGCAGTTCCTCGGGACAGGCATCGAATCTGGGCAAGCCCCAGCATTTT | CASSSSGQASNLGKPQHF
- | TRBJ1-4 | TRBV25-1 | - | TGTGCCAGCAGTTTATGGTCCGGGGGCGGTGAAAAACTGTTTTTT | CASSLWSGGGEKLFF
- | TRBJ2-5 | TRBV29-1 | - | TGCAGCGTTGAGCAGGGGGAGGGGACCCAGTACTTC | CSVEQGEGTQYF
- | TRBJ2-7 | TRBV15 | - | TGTGCCACCAGCGACGTTCTTTTGGGGGGATCCTACGAGCAGTACTTC | CATSDVLLGGSYEQYF
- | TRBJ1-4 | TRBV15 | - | TGTGCCACCAGCAGAGGGGCCGCAGGGGCGGGTGGAAAACTGTTTTTT | CATSRGAAGAGGKLFF
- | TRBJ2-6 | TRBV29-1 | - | TGCAGCGCCGACGGCTCTGGGGCCAACGTCCTGACTTTC | CSADGSGANVLTF
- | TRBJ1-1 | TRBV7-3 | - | TGTGCCAGCAGCCTCGGGGGTTATGGCACTGAAGCTTTCTTT | CASSLGGYGTEAFF
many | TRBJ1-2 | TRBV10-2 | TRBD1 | TGCGCCAGCCGGGACAGGTTACTAAACTATGGCTACACCTTC | CASRDRLLNYGYTF
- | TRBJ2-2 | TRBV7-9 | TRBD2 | TGTGCCAGCAGCTTTGGACTAGCGGGGGCCTGGGACGGGGAGCTGTTTTTT | CASSFGLAGAWDGELFF
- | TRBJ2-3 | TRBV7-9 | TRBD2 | TGTGCCAGCAGCTTTAGCGGGGACCCCACAGATACGCAGTATTTT | CASSFSGDPTDTQYF
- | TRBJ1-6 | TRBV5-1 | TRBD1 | TGCGCCAGCAGCTTTGGACAGGCGTATAATTCACCCCGCCACTTT | CASSFGQAYNSPRHF
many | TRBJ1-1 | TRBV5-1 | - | TGCGCCAGCAGCTCCGTCAGGGGCTCGAACACTGAAGCTTTCTTT | CASSSVRGSNTEAFF
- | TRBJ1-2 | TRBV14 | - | TGTGCCAGCAGTGAGAGCGGGACATCGTATGGCTACACCTTC | CASSESGTSYGYTF
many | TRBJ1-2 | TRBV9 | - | TGTGCCAGCAGCGTACAGGGTGGGAGAGGGGCTGGCTACACCTTC | CASSVQGGRGAGYTF
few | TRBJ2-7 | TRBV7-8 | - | TGTGCCAGCAGCTTGGGGGGACACCAGTACTTC | CASSLGGHQYF
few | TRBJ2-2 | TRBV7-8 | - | TGTGCCAGCAGCTTATCCTCCCACAAGAACACCGGGGAGCTGTTTTTT | CASSLSSHKNTGELFF
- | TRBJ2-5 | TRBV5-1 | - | TGCGCCAGCAGCTTGGATGTGAAAGAGACCCAGTACTTC | CASSLDVKETQYF